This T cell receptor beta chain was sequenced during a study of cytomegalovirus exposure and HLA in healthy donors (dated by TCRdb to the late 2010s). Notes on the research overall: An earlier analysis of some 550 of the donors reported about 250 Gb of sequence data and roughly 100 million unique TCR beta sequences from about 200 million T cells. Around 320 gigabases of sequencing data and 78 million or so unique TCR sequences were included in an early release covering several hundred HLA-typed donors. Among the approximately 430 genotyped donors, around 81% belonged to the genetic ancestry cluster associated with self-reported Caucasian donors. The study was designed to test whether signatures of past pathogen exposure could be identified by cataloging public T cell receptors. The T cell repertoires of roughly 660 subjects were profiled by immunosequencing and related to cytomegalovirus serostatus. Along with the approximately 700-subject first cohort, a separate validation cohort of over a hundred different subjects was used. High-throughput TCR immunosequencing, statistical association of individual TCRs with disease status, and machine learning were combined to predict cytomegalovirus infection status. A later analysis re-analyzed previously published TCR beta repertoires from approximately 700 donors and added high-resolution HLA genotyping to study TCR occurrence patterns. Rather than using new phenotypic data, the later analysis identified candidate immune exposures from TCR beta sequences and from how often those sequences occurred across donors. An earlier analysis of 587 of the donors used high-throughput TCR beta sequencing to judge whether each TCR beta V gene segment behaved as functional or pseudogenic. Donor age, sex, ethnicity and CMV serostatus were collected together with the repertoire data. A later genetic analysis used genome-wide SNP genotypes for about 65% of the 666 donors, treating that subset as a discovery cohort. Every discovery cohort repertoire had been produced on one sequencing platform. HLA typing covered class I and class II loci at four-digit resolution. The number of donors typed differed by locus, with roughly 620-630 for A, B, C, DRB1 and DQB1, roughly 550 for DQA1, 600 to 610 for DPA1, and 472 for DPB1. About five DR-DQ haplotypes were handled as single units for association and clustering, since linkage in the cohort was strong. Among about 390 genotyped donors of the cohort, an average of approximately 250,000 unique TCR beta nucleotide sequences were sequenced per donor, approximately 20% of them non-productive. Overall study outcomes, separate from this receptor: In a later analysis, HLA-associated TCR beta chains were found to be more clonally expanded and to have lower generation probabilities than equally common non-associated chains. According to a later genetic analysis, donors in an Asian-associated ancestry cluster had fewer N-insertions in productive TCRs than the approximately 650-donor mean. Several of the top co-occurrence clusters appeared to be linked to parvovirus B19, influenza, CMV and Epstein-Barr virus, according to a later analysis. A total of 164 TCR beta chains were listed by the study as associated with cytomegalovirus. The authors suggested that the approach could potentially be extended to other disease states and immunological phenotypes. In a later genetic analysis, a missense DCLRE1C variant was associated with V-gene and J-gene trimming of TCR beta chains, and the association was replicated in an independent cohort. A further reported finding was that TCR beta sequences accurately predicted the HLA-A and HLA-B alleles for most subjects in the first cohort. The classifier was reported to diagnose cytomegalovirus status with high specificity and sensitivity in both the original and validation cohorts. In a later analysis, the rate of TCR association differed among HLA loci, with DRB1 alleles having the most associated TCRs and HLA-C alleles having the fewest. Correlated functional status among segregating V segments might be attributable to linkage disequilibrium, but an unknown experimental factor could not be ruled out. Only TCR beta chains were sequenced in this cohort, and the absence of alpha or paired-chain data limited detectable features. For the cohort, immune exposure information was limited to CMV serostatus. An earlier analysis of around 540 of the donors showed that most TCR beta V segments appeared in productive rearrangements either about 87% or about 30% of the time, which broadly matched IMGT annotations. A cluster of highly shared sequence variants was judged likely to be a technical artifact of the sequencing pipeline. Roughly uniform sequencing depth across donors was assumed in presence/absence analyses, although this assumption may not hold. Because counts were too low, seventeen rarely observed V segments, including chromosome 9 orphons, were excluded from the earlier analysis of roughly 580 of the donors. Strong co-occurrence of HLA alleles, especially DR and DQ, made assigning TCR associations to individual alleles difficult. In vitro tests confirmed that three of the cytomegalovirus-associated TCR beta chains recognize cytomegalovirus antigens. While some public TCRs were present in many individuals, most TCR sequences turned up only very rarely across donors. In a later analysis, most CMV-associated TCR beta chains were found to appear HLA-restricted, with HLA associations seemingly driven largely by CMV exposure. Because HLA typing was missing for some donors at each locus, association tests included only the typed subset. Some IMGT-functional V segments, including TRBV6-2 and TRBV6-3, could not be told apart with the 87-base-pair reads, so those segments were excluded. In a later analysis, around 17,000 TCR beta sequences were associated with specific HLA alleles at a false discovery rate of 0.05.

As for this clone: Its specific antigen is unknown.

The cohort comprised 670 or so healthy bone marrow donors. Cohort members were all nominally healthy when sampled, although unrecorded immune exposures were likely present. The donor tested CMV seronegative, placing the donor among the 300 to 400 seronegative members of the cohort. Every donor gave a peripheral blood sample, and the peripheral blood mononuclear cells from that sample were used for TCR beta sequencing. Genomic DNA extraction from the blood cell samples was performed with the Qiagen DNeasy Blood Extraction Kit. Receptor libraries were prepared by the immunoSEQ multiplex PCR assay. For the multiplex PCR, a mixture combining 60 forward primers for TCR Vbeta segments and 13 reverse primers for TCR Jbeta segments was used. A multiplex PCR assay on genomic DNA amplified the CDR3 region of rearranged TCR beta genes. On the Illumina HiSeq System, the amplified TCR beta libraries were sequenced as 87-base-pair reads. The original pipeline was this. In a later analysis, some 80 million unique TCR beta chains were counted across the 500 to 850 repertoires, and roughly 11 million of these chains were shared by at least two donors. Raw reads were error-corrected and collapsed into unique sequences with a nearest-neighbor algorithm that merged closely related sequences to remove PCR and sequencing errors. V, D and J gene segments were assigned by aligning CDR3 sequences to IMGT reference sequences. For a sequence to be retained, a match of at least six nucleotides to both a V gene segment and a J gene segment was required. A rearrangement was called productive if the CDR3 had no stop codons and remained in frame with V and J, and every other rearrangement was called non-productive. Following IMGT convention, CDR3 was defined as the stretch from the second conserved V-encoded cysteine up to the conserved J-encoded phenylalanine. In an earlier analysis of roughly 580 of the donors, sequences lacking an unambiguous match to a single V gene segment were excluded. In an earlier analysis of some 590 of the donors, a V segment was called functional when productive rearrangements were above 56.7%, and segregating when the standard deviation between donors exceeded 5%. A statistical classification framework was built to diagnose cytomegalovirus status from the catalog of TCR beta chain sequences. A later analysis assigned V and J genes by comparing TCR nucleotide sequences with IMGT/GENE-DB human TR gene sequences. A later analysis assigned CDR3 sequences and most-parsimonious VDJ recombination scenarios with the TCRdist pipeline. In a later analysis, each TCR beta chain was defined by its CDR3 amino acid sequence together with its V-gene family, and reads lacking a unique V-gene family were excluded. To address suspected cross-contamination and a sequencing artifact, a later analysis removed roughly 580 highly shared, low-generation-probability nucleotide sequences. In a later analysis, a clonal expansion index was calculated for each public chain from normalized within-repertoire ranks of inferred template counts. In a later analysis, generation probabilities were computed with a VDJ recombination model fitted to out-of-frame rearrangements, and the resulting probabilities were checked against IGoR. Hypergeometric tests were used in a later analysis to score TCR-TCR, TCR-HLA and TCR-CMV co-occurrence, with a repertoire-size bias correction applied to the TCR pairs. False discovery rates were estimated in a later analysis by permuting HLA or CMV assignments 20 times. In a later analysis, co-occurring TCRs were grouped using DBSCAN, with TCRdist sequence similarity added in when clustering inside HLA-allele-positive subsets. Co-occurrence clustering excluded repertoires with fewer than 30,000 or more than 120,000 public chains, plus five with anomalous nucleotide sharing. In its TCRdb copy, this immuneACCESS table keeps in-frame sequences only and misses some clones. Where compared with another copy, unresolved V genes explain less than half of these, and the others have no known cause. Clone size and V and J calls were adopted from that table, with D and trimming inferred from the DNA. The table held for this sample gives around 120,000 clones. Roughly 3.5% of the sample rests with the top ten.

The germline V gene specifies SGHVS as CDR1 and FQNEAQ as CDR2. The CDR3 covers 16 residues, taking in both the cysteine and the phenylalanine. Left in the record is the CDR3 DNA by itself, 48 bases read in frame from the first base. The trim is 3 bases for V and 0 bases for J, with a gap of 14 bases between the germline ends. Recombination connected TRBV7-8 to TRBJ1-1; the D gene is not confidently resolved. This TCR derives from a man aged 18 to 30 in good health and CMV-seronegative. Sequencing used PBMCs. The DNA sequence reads TGTGCCAGCAGCTTTACTACGATAAGACTGAACACTGAAGCTTTCTTT. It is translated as CASSFTTIRLNTEAFF.